This T cell receptor beta chain was found in a study of monozygotic twins with cystic fibrosis. V shed 3 bases, J shed 1 base, and the junction held 5 bases outside the gene matches. The CDR3 has 17 residues. The germline V gene has CDR1 MDHEN and CDR2 SYDVKM. TCRdb's copy holds only in-frame clones and misses some; the assay was immunoSEQ multiplex PCR. The sample lists 20,000 to 25,000 clones; approximately 97% were seen once. Sample: blood. This TCR was recovered from a girl under 18 with cystic fibrosis. The chain is built from TRBV28 and TRBJ2-4, with 11 bases matching TRBD1. The CDR3 sequence: CASSLGTGGFAKNIQYF. The CDR3 DNA follows: TGTGCCAGCAGTTTGGGGACAGGGGGGTTTGCCAAAAACATTCAGTACTTC.